This T cell receptor (beta chain) was profiled in a study of pediatric ulcerative colitis. Whole-study findings and limits: Compared with controls, ulcerative colitis showed greater blood-rectum clone sharing. A couple of rectal CDR3 clonotypes occurred in all ulcerative colitis patients.

With regard to this clone: Its antigen is as yet unknown.

V lost 4 bases to trimming and J lost 2 bases, with 7 bases between them. Germline lookup yields CDR1 SGHVS and CDR2 FNYEAQ. CDR3 length equals 13 residues. The method was immunoSEQ multiplex PCR; TCRdb's version includes in-frame clones alone and lacks a portion of them. The table records fewer than 40,000 clones, approximately 82% of them present only once. The sequence came from a girl under 18 with moderate ulcerative colitis. V is TRBV7-6 and J is TRBJ2-3; D not resolved. The sequenced material came from blood. The CDR3 region is CASSWASTDTQYF. In DNA form, the CDR3 reads TGTGCCAGCAGCTGGGCATCCACAGATACGCAGTATTTT.